This entry lists 14 T cell receptor beta chains sequenced from one sample in a study of OX40 agonist ivuxolimab in advanced cancers. Some clones are missing from TCRdb's copy, which holds only in-frame ones; the method was immunoSEQ multiplex PCR. The sample carries roughly 58,000 clones, 88% recorded once. Material: CD4+ or CD8+ T cells sorted from blood, obtained in a trial of the OX40 agonist ivuxolimab. Receptors were obtained from an adult with an advanced solid tumor such as melanoma, head and neck, liver or kidney cancer.

The chain combines TRBV19 with TRBJ2-7, with no clear D. From germline, CDR1 is LNHDA and CDR2 SQIVND (reference sequence). The CDR3 runs to 14 residues. V was clipped by 6 bases and J by 0 bases, with 12 bases between them. The CDR3 reads CASSPQSHSYEQYF. The CDR3 DNA is TGTGCCAGTAGCCCTCAGTCCCACTCCTACGAGCAGTACTTC.

The chain joins TRBV4-2 to TRBJ1-3; D is uncertain. V was shortened by 2 bases and J by 0 bases, with 11 bases between the two germline ends. This CDR3 contains 16 residues. Germline V gives CDR1 LGHNA, CDR2 YNFKEQ. The CDR3 here is CASSQRGPISGNTIYF. CDR3 sequence (DNA): TGTGCCAGCAGCCAAAGAGGACCGATCTCTGGAAACACCATATATTTT.

The rearrangement uses TRBV28 and TRBJ2-5; D is ambiguous. From germline, CDR1 is MDHEN and CDR2 SYDVKM. V was pared by 4 bases and J by 5 bases, with 5 bases between. The CDR3 contains 11 residues. CDR3 amino acids: CASSWVETQYF. The CDR3 DNA reads as TGTGCCAGCAGTTGGGTCGAGACCCAGTACTTC.

The V call is TRBV5-1, the J call TRBJ2-3; the match to TRBD2 covers 12 bases. V lost 4 bases to trimming and J lost 5 bases; unmatched junction nucleotides: 2. Looked up from germline, CDR1 is SGHRS and CDR2 is YFSETQ. CDR3 length equals 14 residues. CDR3 in DNA: TGCGCCAGCAGCCCGGGACTAGCGGGAGATACGCAGTATTTT. Protein product: CASSPGLAGDTQYF.

The chain employs TRBV28 and TRBJ1-1; D remains unclear. Trimming stripped 6 bases from V and 3 bases from J, with 11 bases between. Germline V gives CDR1 MDHEN, CDR2 SYDVKM. The length of the CDR3 is 13 residues. The CDR3 sequence: CASSSWADTEAFF. In DNA, the CDR3 is TGTGCCAGCAGCTCTTGGGCGGACACTGAAGCTTTCTTT.

CDR3 nucleotide sequence: TGTGCCAGCAGAGGGCGGGAGCTGGTGAACGAGCAGTACTTC. The encoded protein is CASRGRELVNEQYF. The V and J genes are TRBV28 and TRBJ2-7; 7 bases are shared with TRBD2. The CDR3 loop spans 14 amino acids. J gave up 5 bases and V 6 bases, and 10 bases lay outside the gene matches. The V gene's germline CDR1 is MDHEN and CDR2 SYDVKM.

The V gene is TRBV6-4, the J gene TRBJ2-7; the D gene is possibly TRBD1 (5 bases). In germline, CDR1 is MRHNA, CDR2 SNTAGT. V was clipped by 8 bases and J by 4 bases, with 12 bases between them. The CDR3 is made up of 12 amino acids. This CDR3 reads CASSQAVYEQYF. In nucleotides, the CDR3 is TGTGCCAGCTCACAGGCGGTTTACGAGCAGTACTTC.

CDR3 DNA: TGTGCCAGCAGCTCACGAAAGGGACCTAGGGATACGCAGTATTTT. Translated: CASSSRKGPRDTQYF. V gene TRBV7-2 combines with J gene TRBJ2-3; D assignment may be TRBD1 or TRBD2 (5 bases each). The CDR3 sequence is 15 residues long. With 4 bases removed from V and 6 bases from J, the gap between germline ends came to 17 bases. CDR1 and CDR2 (germline): SGHTA, FQGNSA. The full variable domain, rest sourced from reference TRBV7-2 and TRBJ2-3, is GAGVSQSPSNKVTEKGKDVELRCDPISGHTALYWYRQSLGQGLEFLIYFQGNSAPDKSGLPSDRFSAERTGGSVSTLTIQRTQQEDSAVYLCASSSRKGPRDTQYFGPGTRLTVL.

The chain employs TRBV6-6 and TRBJ1-1; D is possibly TRBD1 (5 bases). Trimming left V 6 bases short and J 1 base short, with 18 bases between. The CDR3 consists of 16 residues. Germline CDR1 reads MNHNY; CDR2 reads SVGAGI (reference sequence). Here the CDR3 DNA reads TGTGCCAGCAGGCCCGGAGCAGGGTACGCGAACACTGAAGCTTTCTTT. Amino acids: CASRPGAGYANTEAFF.

The chain carries TRBV28 and TRBJ1-2, with a weak D call TRBD1 (5 bases). Germline lookup yields CDR1 MDHEN and CDR2 SYDVKM. The CDR3 runs to 14 residues. Trimming stripped 6 bases from V and 0 bases from J, with 11 bases between. The CDR3 protein is CASSRDPSNYGYTF. CDR3 in DNA: TGTGCCAGCAGCCGGGACCCTTCTAACTATGGCTACACCTTC.

The V gene is TRBV7-9, the J gene TRBJ2-1, with 10 bases identical to TRBD2. Trimming took 11 bases from V and 8 from J; bases not matched to a gene: 15. This CDR3 region has 15 residues. Looked up from germline, CDR1 is SEHNR and CDR2 is FQNEAQ (reference sequence). The CDR3 nucleotides are TGTGCCGGTTGGGCTAGCGGGAGAGGGGTCGATGAGCAGTTCTTC. Residues: CAGWASGRGVDEQFF. The full variable domain, rest sourced from reference TRBV7-9 and TRBJ2-1, is DTGVSQNPRHKITKRGQNVTFRCDPISEHNRLYWYRQTLGQGPEFLTYFQNEAQLEKSRLLSDRFSAERPKGSFSTLEIQRTEQGDSAMYLCAGWASGRGVDEQFFGPGTRLTVL.

V is TRBV19 and J is TRBJ1-4; unclear D gene. Germline loops: CDR1 LNHDA, CDR2 SQIVND (reference sequence). The CDR3 extends over 14 amino acids. The V gene lost 6 bases and the J gene lost 0 bases, with 8 bases spanning the gap. CDR3 DNA: TGTGCCAGTAGGTCTGTGACAACTAATGAAAAACTGTTTTTT. Translation: CASRSVTTNEKLFF.

Regarding this clone: At one end the junction does not follow the germline gene, possibly because of a read error. The chain uses TRBV19 and TRBJ2-7; 7 positions agree with TRBD2. CDR1 and CDR2 from the germline V gene are LNHDA and SQIVND (reference sequence). This CDR3 has 12 residues. CDR3 protein: CASSLAGLEEGF. CDR3 bases: TGTGCCAGTAGTCTTGCCGGACTAGAAGAGGGCTTC.

This clone was detected a few times. The chain couples TRBV7-2 to TRBJ2-1, with D possibly TRBD2 on 5 matching bases. Germline V gene data show CDR1 as SGHTA and CDR2 as FQGNSA. The length of the CDR3 is 15 residues. V was trimmed by 2 bases and J by 2 bases, leaving 10 bases between them. The DNA for the CDR3 is TGTGCCAGCAGCTTAAGTGGGAGCGCCTACAATGAGCAGTTCTTC. Protein sequence: CASSLSGSAYNEQFF.